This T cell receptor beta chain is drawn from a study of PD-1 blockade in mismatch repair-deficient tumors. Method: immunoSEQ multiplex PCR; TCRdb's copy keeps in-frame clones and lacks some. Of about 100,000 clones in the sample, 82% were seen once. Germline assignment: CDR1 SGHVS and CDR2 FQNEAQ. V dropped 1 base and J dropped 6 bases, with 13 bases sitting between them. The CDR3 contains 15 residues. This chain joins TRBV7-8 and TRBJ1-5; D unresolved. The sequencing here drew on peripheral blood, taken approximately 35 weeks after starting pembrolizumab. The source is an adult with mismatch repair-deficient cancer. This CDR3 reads CASSLVEGGFQPQHF. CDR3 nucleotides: TGTGCCAGCAGCTTAGTTGAGGGAGGGTTTCAGCCCCAGCATTTT.